Sequencing of this TCR beta chain was carried out in a study of shared clonotypes between healthy human individuals. Turning to the study itself: Per donor, CD8 memory used one plate, CD8 naive used two, CD4 memory used three and CD4 naive used three.

Every immunoSEQ plate was one replicate of a subset's evenly spread DNA. Assay used: immunoSEQ multiplex PCR; TCRdb lists only in-frame clones, some missing. Among approximately 2,000,000 clones listed, 80% to 95% were seen once. V lost 2 bases and J lost 3; bases outside the gene matches: 2. This CDR3 is built from 14 residues. Germline loops: CDR1 KGHSH, CDR2 LQKENI. As regards this clone: Other DNA sequences in the same sample also yield this CDR3.

Cells designated naive CD8 were CD45RO-negative and were positively selected for CCR7, with terminally differentiated effector memory CD45RA+ cells excluded. Healthy HIV-negative adults without recent acute infections or vaccinations served as donors. Sequenced: naive CD8+ T cells from PBMCs. The V gene is TRBV18, the J gene TRBJ2-7, with 9 bases that match TRBD2. The origin of this receptor is a man between 18 and 29 years old in good health. Some clones in this sample may be carry-over from other donors' samples. This CDR3 is CASSPGREGYEQYF. The CDR3 DNA is TGTGCCAGCTCACCAGGGCGGGAGGGCTACGAGCAGTACTTC.